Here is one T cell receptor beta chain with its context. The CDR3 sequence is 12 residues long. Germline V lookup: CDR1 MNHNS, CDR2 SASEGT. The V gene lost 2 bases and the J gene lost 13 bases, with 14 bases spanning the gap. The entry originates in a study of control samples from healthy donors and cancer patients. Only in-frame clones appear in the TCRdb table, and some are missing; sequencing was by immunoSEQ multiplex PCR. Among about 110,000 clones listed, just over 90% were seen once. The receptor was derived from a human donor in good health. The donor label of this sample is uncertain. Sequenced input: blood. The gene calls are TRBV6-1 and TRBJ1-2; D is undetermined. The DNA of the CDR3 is TGTGCCAGCAGTGAATCTGACTCTGTCGGCACCTTC. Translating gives CASSESDSVGTF.